A single sample is the source of the 27 T cell receptor beta chains below, sequenced in a study of T-cell memory formation after mild COVID-19. TCRdb redid the calling of the 5' RACE reads with MiXCR, one entry per CDR3 protein. The sample gives about 200,000 distinct CDR3 sequences, about 9.2% of which show up once; roughly 4% is in the top ten. The sample was PBMCs or a T cell subset sorted from them (not recorded which). The origin of the receptors is a man between 18 and 29 years old who had mild COVID-19 (a few samples of this study predate the infection). Cell type and time point are not known.

Only a few counts were recorded for this clonotype. The gene calls are TRBV24-1 and TRBJ1-1; TRBD1 is a possible D gene (5 bases). The CDR3 runs to 13 residues. Germline assignment: CDR1 KGHDR and CDR2 SFDVKD. V gave up 3 bases and J gave up 6 bases, with 10 bases separating them. The CDR3 DNA reads as TGTGCCACCAGTGATAATGGCAGGGCTGAAGCTTTCTTT. Translated, it gives CATSDNGRAEAFF.

This clonotype was counted only a few times. This chain links TRBV7-3 with TRBJ1-6, with D perhaps TRBD1 (6 bases). V lost 4 bases, J lost 9 bases, and 13 bases lay in between. Germline values: CDR1 SGHTA, CDR2 FQGTGA. The CDR3 is made up of 14 amino acids. CDR3 coding DNA: TGTGCCAGCAGCTCCACAGGGCACGGTTCACCCCTCCACTTT. Protein sequence: CASSSTGHGSPLHF.

This clonotype has a handful of counts. The rearrangement links TRBV5-1 to TRBJ2-5, with D maybe TRBD2 (7 bases). There are 14 residues in the CDR3. Trimming shortened V by 2 bases and J by 5 bases, and 13 bases separated the two germline ends. Per germline, CDR1 SGHRS and CDR2 YFSETQ. The CDR3: CASSFRGAGETQYF. CDR3 in DNA: TGCGCCAGCAGCTTCCGGGGGGCCGGGGAGACCCAGTACTTC. The full variable domain, with the rest looked up from reference TRBV5-1 and TRBJ2-5, is KAGVTQTPRYLIKTRGQQVTLSCSPISGHRSVSWYQQTPGQGLQFLFEYFSETQRNKGNFPGRFSGRQFSNSRSEMNVSTLELGDSALYLCASSFRGAGETQYFGPGTRLLVL.

The gene calls are TRBV10-3 and TRBJ1-1, with 7 nucleotides matching TRBD1. CDR3 length: 15 residues. CDR1 ENHRY and CDR2 SYGVKD come from the germline V gene. Trimming cost V 5 bases and J 3 bases; bases outside gene matches: 9. This CDR3 is CAISLDRAGDTEAFF. The CDR3 DNA reads as TGTGCCATCAGTCTTGACAGGGCGGGGGACACTGAAGCTTTCTTT.

This clonotype has ten or more counts. A read error may account for a junction end that differs from germline. J is TRBJ2-7 and V is TRBV5-6; no clear D gene. The CDR3 has 11 amino acids. The germline gives CDR1 SGHDT, CDR2 YYEEEE. CDR3 bases: TGCGCCAGCAGCTTGGACTACGAGCAGTACTTC. Residues: CASSLDYEQYF.

The chain couples TRBV12-3 or TRBV12-4 to TRBJ2-5; TRBD1 might be the D (5 bases). V gave up 5 bases and J gave up 5 bases, with 12 bases separating them. This CDR3 region has 13 residues. CDR3 loop: CASSLLGLETQYF. DNA of the CDR3: TGTGCCAGCAGTCTCCTGGGGCTGGAGACCCAGTACTTC.

This sequence joins TRBV20-1 and TRBJ2-5; possibly TRBD2 for D (6 bases). The CDR3 has 15 residues. Trimming removed 0 bases from V and 5 bases from J, with 16 bases in between. Germline assignment: CDR1 DFQATT and CDR2 SNEGSKA (reference sequence). CDR3 residues: CSAREAGGGGETQYF. The CDR3 DNA reads as TGCAGTGCTAGAGAAGCCGGGGGAGGAGGGGAGACCCAGTACTTC.

The chain's CDR3 is CSVDRVSGNTIYF. The CDR3 DNA sequence: TGCAGCGTCGACAGGGTGTCCGGAAACACCATATATTTT. The rearrangement uses TRBV29-1 and TRBJ1-3; TRBD1 matches at 7 bases. After removal of 6 bases from V and 4 bases from J, the junction contained 6 bases not matched to a gene. The CDR3 is made up of 13 amino acids. Germline loops: CDR1 SQVTM, CDR2 ANQGSEA. Complete variable domain (other parts from reference TRBV29-1 and TRBJ1-3): SAVISQKPSRDICQRGTSLTIQCQVDSQVTMMFWYRQQPGQSLTLIATANQGSEATYESGFVIDKFPISRPNLTFSTLTVSNMSPEDSSIYLCSVDRVSGNTIYFGEGSWLTVV.

This clonotype has a handful of counts. This rearrangement joins TRBV4-3 to TRBJ2-1; perhaps D is TRBD1 or TRBD2 (5 bases each). The CDR3 runs 12 residues. V lost 6 bases to trimming and J lost 6 bases, with 9 bases between them. Looked up from germline, CDR1 is LGHNA and CDR2 is YSLEER. Written as DNA, the CDR3 is TGCGCCAGCAGAGGGGAGTTCAATGAGCAGTTCTTC. Amino acids: CASRGEFNEQFF.

This clonotype was seen more than once but under ten times. The CDR3 spells CASSPGTGGLDYGYTF. The CDR3, as DNA: TGTGCCAGCAGCCCGGGGACAGGGGGTTTGGACTATGGCTACACCTTC. The chain couples TRBV5-4 to TRBJ1-2, with TRBD1 matching 11 bases. CDR3 size: 16 residues. V gave up 4 bases and J gave up 3 bases; unmatched junction bases: 8. Germline V gene data show CDR1 as SGHNT and CDR2 as YYREEE (reference sequence). Full variable domain (missing parts from reference TRBV5-4 and TRBJ1-2): ETGVTQSPTHLIKTRGQQVTLRCSSQSGHNTVSWYQQALGQGPQFIFQYYREEENGRGNFPPRFSGLQFPNYSSELNVNALELDDSALYLCASSPGTGGLDYGYTFGSGTRLTVV.

There are many counts of this clonotype. V and J are TRBV4-1 and TRBJ1-2; D gene unclear. The germline gives CDR1 MGHRA, CDR2 YSYEKL. The CDR3 is 16 amino acids. V was pared by 2 bases and J by 10 bases, with 23 bases between. The CDR3 here is CASSQRSRGGREDYTF. CDR3 nucleotides: TGCGCCAGCAGCCAACGGAGTCGTGGCGGTAGGGAGGACTACACCTTC.

This clonotype was found a few times. V is TRBV18 and J is TRBJ2-2, with D perhaps matching TRBD2 (6 bases). The CDR3 contains 18 residues. CDR1 and CDR2 from the germline V gene are KGHSH and LQKENI. Trimming shortened V by 3 bases and J by 3 bases, and 20 bases separated the two germline ends. As DNA, the CDR3 is TGTGCCAGCTCACCGCGCTCCGGGACTTCCTATGACACCGGGGAGCTGTTTTTT. This sequence encodes CASSPRSGTSYDTGELFF.

Only a few counts were recorded for this clonotype. V usage is TRBV7-2 and J usage is TRBJ2-3; possible D gene TRBD1, 6 bases. Per germline, CDR1 SGHTA and CDR2 FQGNSA. The V end was cut by 5 bases, the J end by 6 bases, with 21 bases between. The CDR3 contains 16 residues. The CDR3 DNA reads TGTGCCAGCAGCGCAGGGGCTAGTCTAACGGTTGATACGCAGTATTTT. Translation gives CASSAGASLTVDTQYF.

The genes are TRBV7-9 and TRBJ1-1; 9 bases agree with TRBD1. V trimming: 10 bases; J trimming: 3 bases; junction bases outside the gene matches: 6. This CDR3 spans 13 amino acids. In germline, CDR1 is SEHNR, CDR2 FQNEAQ (reference sequence). The CDR3 spells CANAQGADTEAFF. In nucleotides, the CDR3 is TGTGCCAACGCACAGGGGGCGGACACTGAAGCTTTCTTT.

This clonotype has only a few counts. The rearrangement uses TRBV18 and TRBJ1-2, with D tentatively TRBD1 (5 bases). Deletions cut 3 bases from V and 0 bases from J, with 11 bases between. The germline V gene encodes CDR1 KGHSH and CDR2 LQKENI. The CDR3 totals 15 residues. CDR3 nucleotide sequence: TGTGCCAGCTCACCGACGCGACAGACTAACTATGGCTACACCTTC. This gives the protein CASSPTRQTNYGYTF.

The V call is TRBV4-1, the J call TRBJ1-1; D call uncertain. Between the trimmed V and J ends, which lost 4 bases and 5 bases, there was a span of 14 bases. This CDR3 has 14 residues. Looked up from germline, CDR1 is MGHRA and CDR2 is YSYEKL. In nucleotides, the CDR3 is TGCGCCAGCAGCCCTGTAGGCGGGAGGACTGAAGCTTTCTTT. Protein: CASSPVGGRTEAFF.

This clonotype was found a few times. The gene calls are TRBV12-3 or TRBV12-4 and TRBJ1-1, with 9 bases that match TRBD1. This CDR3 region has 13 residues. V dropped 6 bases and J dropped 7; count of bases not matched to a gene: 6. The CDR3 here is CASRTDRGIEAFF. CDR3 nucleotide sequence: TGTGCCAGCAGAACGGACAGGGGTATTGAAGCTTTCTTT.

This sequence joins TRBV5-1 and TRBJ1-1; D is unresolved. Trimming cost V 0 bases and J 4 bases, with 7 bases left between them. CDR1 and CDR2 from the germline V gene are SGHRS and YFSETQ. This CDR3 has 13 amino acids. In DNA form, the CDR3 reads TGCGCCAGCAGCTTGGAACCAAGCACTGAAGCTTTCTTT. As protein: CASSLEPSTEAFF.

This clonotype turned up a few times. The CDR3 protein is CASILQGPEAFF. The CDR3 DNA reads as TGTGCCAGCATCCTACAGGGCCCTGAAGCTTTCTTT. This chain links TRBV7-9 with TRBJ1-1; tentatively, D is TRBD1 (6 bases). V lost 7 bases and J lost 6, with 12 bases in between. The CDR3 extends over 12 amino acids. Germline-derived CDR1 and CDR2 are SEHNR and FQNEAQ (reference sequence).

This clonotype was seen only a few times. The CDR3 DNA reads TGTGCCAGCAGCTTGTTGGCGGTGACCACTGAAGCTTTCTTT. Translating gives CASSLLAVTTEAFF. V is TRBV5-6 and J is TRBJ1-1; no reliable D call. This CDR3 has 14 amino acids. V was pared by 1 base and J by 4 bases, with 11 bases between. Germline V gene lookup returns CDR1 SGHDT and CDR2 YYEEEE.

This clonotype was seen many times. The chain combines TRBV12-3 or TRBV12-4 with TRBJ2-7, with 9 nucleotides matching TRBD2. CDR3 length: 18 residues. The ends lost 1 base at V and 3 bases at J; junction bases unmatched: 13. DNA of the CDR3: TGTGCCAGCAGTTTAGAAGGGATAGCGGGGGCGACCTTCTACGAGCAGTACTTC. Translation: CASSLEGIAGATFYEQYF.

This clonotype was counted ten times or more. The rearrangement uses TRBV18 and TRBJ2-3; 7 bases agree with TRBD2. This CDR3 region has 16 residues. The germline V gene has CDR1 KGHSH and CDR2 LQKENI. The V segment lost 3 bases and the J segment 0 bases; nucleotides outside the gene matches: 6. The chain's CDR3 is CASSPGAGRSTDTQYF. The CDR3 bases are TGTGCCAGCTCACCTGGAGCGGGGAGGAGCACAGATACGCAGTATTTT.

In this sample, this clonotype turned up a few times. J is TRBJ1-1 and V is TRBV5-1; D unresolved. The CDR3 is 16 amino acids. Trimming pared 3 bases from V and 3 bases from J, leaving 18 bases between. CDR1 and CDR2 from the germline V gene are SGHRS and YFSETQ. CDR3 protein: CASSWVPRETDTEAFF. CDR3 DNA: TGCGCCAGCAGCTGGGTCCCCCGGGAGACGGACACTGAAGCTTTCTTT.

J is TRBJ1-2 and V is TRBV6-6; D possibly corresponds to TRBD1 (5 bases). Trimming took off 5 bases at V and 3 bases at J, with 10 bases between the two ends. The CDR3 is 13 residues long. Germline V lookup: CDR1 MNHNY, CDR2 SVGAGI (reference sequence). Here the CDR3 reads CASSTGADYGYTF. CDR3 DNA: TGTGCCAGCAGTACCGGGGCAGACTATGGCTACACCTTC.

V is TRBV28 and J is TRBJ2-2, with 9 bases matching TRBD2. With 7 bases clipped from V and 5 bases from J, the junction kept 5 bases outside the gene matches. CDR1 is MDHEN, CDR2 SYDVKM, per germline. The CDR3 spans 14 residues. The CDR3 DNA sequence: TGTGCCAGCAACGGCGGGGGGGCAACCGGGGAGCTGTTTTTT. Residues: CASNGGGATGELFF.

The chain is built from TRBV5-1 and TRBJ1-5; unclear D gene. Per the germline V gene, CDR1 is SGHRS and CDR2 is YFSETQ. The CDR3 is 13 amino acids. Trimming removed 2 bases from V and 6 bases from J, with 9 bases in between. DNA of the CDR3: TGCGCCAGCAGCTTTTCGGGGAGTCAGCCCCAGCATTTT. Translation: CASSFSGSQPQHF. Full variable domain (outside the CDR3, taken from reference TRBV5-1 and TRBJ1-5): KAGVTQTPRYLIKTRGQQVTLSCSPISGHRSVSWYQQTPGQGLQFLFEYFSETQRNKGNFPGRFSGRQFSNSRSEMNVSTLELGDSALYLCASSFSGSQPQHFGDGTRLSIL.

The rearrangement joins TRBV3-1 to TRBJ2-1; D tentatively reads TRBD1 or TRBD2 (5 bases each). This CDR3 has 16 residues. Between the trimmed V and J ends, which lost 2 bases and 6 bases, there was a span of 17 bases. Germline V gene data show CDR1 as LGHDT and CDR2 as YNNKEL (reference sequence). CDR3 residues: CASSQNGASWVNEQFF. CDR3 nucleotides: TGTGCCAGCAGCCAAAATGGGGCTAGCTGGGTCAATGAGCAGTTCTTC.